Listed here are 5 T cell receptor beta chains from one sample, sequenced in a study of pediatric ulcerative colitis. Libraries were prepared by immunoSEQ multiplex PCR; TCRdb keeps only in-frame clonotypes and omits some of them. The sample carries approximately 11,000 clones, 82% recorded once. Rectal tissue came from one to two pinch biopsies taken at colonoscopy. The sequenced sample consisted of gut tissue. These receptors all come from a girl between 10 and 17 years old who was a control in a study of pediatric ulcerative colitis.

This chain connects TRBV7-2 to TRBJ2-2, with 8 bases that match TRBD1. Per the germline V gene, CDR1 is SGHTA and CDR2 is FQGNSA. The CDR3 is 16 amino acids. V gave up 1 base and J gave up 4 bases; unmatched junction bases: 5. CDR3 region: CASSLETGVVTGELFF. In nucleotides, the CDR3 is TGTGCCAGCAGCTTAGAGACAGGGGTTGTCACCGGGGAGCTGTTTTTT.

The V and J genes are TRBV19 and TRBJ2-5, with D possibly matching TRBD1 (5 bases). V was cut by 3 bases and J by 5 bases, with 16 bases left in between. CDR3 length: 15 residues. Germline-derived CDR1 and CDR2 are LNHDA and SQIVND (reference sequence). For the CDR3, the DNA is TGTGCCAGTAGTATGGGGCAGGGTCGTGATGAGACCCAGTACTTC. Protein: CASSMGQGRDETQYF.

The chain recombines TRBV11-2 with TRBJ1-5; 9 positions match TRBD1. V was clipped by 6 bases and J by 11 bases; unmatched bases: 11. The CDR3 is made up of 14 amino acids. Germline-derived CDR1 and CDR2 are SGHAT and FQNNGV. The chain's CDR3 is CASSSGQGLGTQHF. The CDR3 nucleotides read TGTGCCAGCAGTTCGGGACAGGGCCTTGGGACCCAGCATTTT.

The chain carries TRBV9 and TRBJ1-1; D is ambiguous. Trimming stripped 4 bases from V and 2 bases from J, with 18 bases between. This CDR3 is built from 16 residues. Germline assignment: CDR1 SGDLS and CDR2 YYNGEE. The CDR3 loop reads CASSSPAGSVNTEAFF. CDR3 DNA sequence: TGTGCCAGCAGCTCCCCAGCGGGCAGTGTCAACACTGAAGCTTTCTTT.

This rearrangement joins TRBV6-4 to TRBJ2-1, with TRBD2 matching 7 bases. Germline V gene data show CDR1 as MRHNA and CDR2 as SNTAGT. Trimming took 4 bases from V and 5 from J; bases not matched to a gene: 2. CDR3 length: 13 amino acids. This CDR3 is CASSAGTNNEQFF. CDR3 nucleotides: TGTGCCAGCAGTGCCGGGACTAACAATGAGCAGTTCTTC.